This T cell receptor (beta chain) was identified in a study of blood T cell repertoires in COVID-19. Looking at the study overall: T cells, B-cell-depleted T cells, or PBMCs provided the cDNA or gDNA that served as material.

Per the study methods: It was from reference gene primer amplification that nucleated cell counts were estimated. Libraries were prepared by immunoSEQ multiplex PCR; TCRdb keeps only in-frame clonotypes and omits some of them. V and J calls and clone size are as listed in that table; D and trimming were resolved from the DNA. The repertoire holds 190,000 or so clones, with 70% to 90% as singletons. This clone was detected only once. Sequenced sample: peripheral blood. The sequence was obtained from a woman aged 25 to 39 with acute or convalescent COVID-19.

The CDR3: CASSFSQSYGYTF. The CDR3 DNA reads TGTGCCAGCAGCTTCTCCCAGTCTTATGGCTACACCTTC. V and J are TRBV7-2 and TRBJ1-2, with D unclear. The CDR3 contains 13 residues. The V end lost 3 bases, the J end lost 5 bases, and 10 bases lay between the germline ends. Per the germline V gene, CDR1 is SGHTA and CDR2 is FQGNSA.